Listed below are T cell receptor beta chains from one sample, sequenced in a study of T cell responses to AZD1222 COVID-19 vaccine. Here immunoSEQ multiplex PCR was the method, and the copy in TCRdb shows in-frame clones only, minus some. The sample records 95,000 to 100,000 clones, 90% being singletons. The specimen was peripheral blood, collected on day 0 of AZD1222 vaccination. The receptors were gathered from an adult in good health. Both conserved end residues are part of each CDR3. The listing skips clone size in some rows; elsewhere it reads once, few, many or a size class.

TRBJ1-2,15,.,TRBV5-4,CASSLDVEANYGYTF
TRBJ1-4,13,.,TRBV5-1,CASSDPGNEKLFF
TRBJ1-4,17,.,TRBV6-1,CASSGGRGRATNEKLFF
TRBJ1-4,14,.,TRBV2,CASTQGSGDEKLFF
TRBJ2-3,12,.,TRBV12-3/TRBV12-4,CASSPQRDTQYF
TRBJ1-6,15,few,TRBV6-5,CASSSPTGNNSPLHF
TRBJ1-1,13,.,TRBV12-3/TRBV12-4,CASSLTGYTEAFF
TRBJ1-3,13,once,TRBV9,CASSVGLGNTIYF
TRBJ2-7,15,.,TRBV25-1,CASSETGTVSYEQYF
TRBJ1-5,17,.,TRBV27,CASSPGADPSGNQPQHF
TRBJ2-1,14,.,TRBV5-1,CATSPGQSYNEQFF
TRBJ1-5,16,.,TRBV6-5,CASSYSMREPDGPQHF
TRBJ1-1,16,.,TRBV28,CASSLFFAEMNTEAFF
TRBJ1-2,15,.,TRBV18,CASSGTGRGDYGYTF
TRBJ2-2,16,.,TRBV7-9,CASSFPQGALTGELFF
TRBJ1-1,13,.,TRBV2,CASSELEDTEAFF
TRBJ1-3,13,few,TRBV29-1,CSAEGEDGNTIYF
TRBJ2-3,15,.,TRBV7-2,CASSSNRGGLDTQYF
TRBJ1-4,18,.,TRBV4-1,CASSQLPGEAATNEKLFF
TRBJ1-1,16,.,TRBV5-6,CASSSGSGQLNTEAFF
TRBJ1-1,15,.,TRBV27,CASSRQSLMNTEAFF
TRBJ2-7,14,.,TRBV5-1,CASSVPGLVNEQYF
TRBJ1-6,14,once,TRBV19,CASTGDRAGSPLHF
TRBJ2-3,15,.,TRBV2,CASWVGFSSTDTQYF
TRBJ2-1,19,.,TRBV28,CASSLTKGRAGGENNEQFF
TRBJ2-3,14,.,TRBV6-5,CASASSGGTDTQYF
TRBJ1-2,16,.,TRBV5-1,CASSLQVGQENYGYTF
TRBJ2-7,14,once,TRBV10-2,CASSESGFTYEQYF
TRBJ2-3,17,.,TRBV7-3,CASIHPEGFGGTDTQYF
TRBJ2-7,16,.,TRBV4-1,CASSPSPAGGGDEQYF
TRBJ2-7,12,.,TRBV12-5,CASGLIWVEQYF
TRBJ1-2,14,.,TRBV6-4,CASSPSGTGYGYTF
TRBJ2-7,14,.,TRBV28,CASSSRGSSYEQYF
TRBJ1-5,13,.,TRBV5-1,CASSLQGNQPQHF
TRBJ2-2,13,once,TRBV10-3,CAISELNTGELFF
TRBJ1-2,13,.,TRBV27,CATQDGSNYGYTF
TRBJ1-6,14,.,TRBV27,CASRRTGGNSPLHF
TRBJ2-7,17,.,TRBV28,CASREGVYPLFSYEQYF
TRBJ1-6,13,.,TRBV6-5,CASSSGRGSPLHF
TRBJ1-6,15,.,TRBV2,CASNDRGWNNSPLHF
TRBJ2-5,15,.,TRBV7-9,CASNPGTGNTETQYF
TRBJ1-1,13,.,TRBV19,CASSRSVALEAFF
TRBJ1-5,14,.,TRBV28,CASMGTGGNQPQHF
TRBJ1-5,14,.,TRBV19,CASTTGGSGQPQHF
TRBJ2-1,15,.,TRBV24-1,CATSVGGSSYNEQFF
TRBJ2-7,14,.,TRBV28,CASYPRTFHYEQYF
TRBJ2-1,18,.,TRBV5-5,CASSGGIWTFSSYNEQFF
TRBJ1-3,16,.,TRBV3-1/TRBV3-2,CASSQGGGPFGGTIYF
TRBJ1-1,15,.,TRBV6-1,CASSEGPGWGTEAFF
TRBJ1-5,15,.,TRBV28,CASITTGDLNQPQHF